The 29 T cell receptor beta chains listed next were all sequenced from one sample in a study of blood T cell repertoires in COVID-19. The table came from immunoSEQ multiplex PCR; TCRdb's copy has only in-frame clones and leaves some out. The data contain approximately 270,000 clones, about 86% of them singletons. Material for sequencing was peripheral blood. Receptor source: an elderly man with acute or convalescent COVID-19.

This chain joins TRBV7-3 and TRBJ2-6, with D perhaps TRBD2 (6 bases). Trimming stripped 6 bases from V and 1 base from J, with 16 bases between. The CDR3 length is 17 residues. Germline CDR1 reads SGHTA; CDR2 reads FQGTGA. The CDR3 sequence is CASRSGLSTSGANVLTF. CDR3 in DNA: TGTGCCAGCAGGTCGGGACTGAGCACATCTGGGGCCAACGTCCTGACTTTC.

V and J are TRBV5-1 and TRBJ2-7, with TRBD1 identical over 8 bases. CDR1 is SGHRS and CDR2 is YFSETQ in the germline V gene. The CDR3 consists of 16 residues. Losses at the gene ends were 7 bases for V and 3 bases for J; bases not matched to a gene: 15. Written as DNA, the CDR3 is TGCGCCAGCGGGAAAAGACAGGGGAAGGACTACTACGAGCAGTACTTC. Residues: CASGKRQGKDYYEQYF.

This clone was counted once. The chain combines TRBV4-2 with TRBJ2-1; 7 bases fit TRBD2. The V gene's germline CDR1 is LGHNA and CDR2 YNFKEQ. This CDR3 is built from 16 residues. Trimming took 4 bases from V and 5 from J; bases not matched to a gene: 11. CDR3 sequence: CASSPDAGLRNNEQFF. The CDR3 DNA reads as TGTGCCAGCAGCCCCGACGCGGGACTACGTAACAATGAGCAGTTCTTC.

This chain connects TRBV9 to TRBJ2-7, with 9 bases that match TRBD1. Per the germline V gene, CDR1 is SGDLS and CDR2 is YYNGEE. The J segment lost 0 bases and the V segment lost 2 bases, leaving 3 bases of the junction unmatched. This CDR3 is 15 amino acids long. The CDR3: CASSVDRGTSYEQYF. CDR3 in DNA: TGTGCCAGCAGCGTGGACAGGGGTACCTCCTACGAGCAGTACTTC.

The chain uses TRBV27 and TRBJ1-2; possible D gene TRBD1, 6 bases. The V end lost 6 bases, the J end lost 0 bases, and 14 bases lay between the germline ends. The CDR3 runs to 15 residues. Germline V gene data show CDR1 as MNHEY and CDR2 as SMNVEV (reference sequence). The CDR3: CASSRSGTTNYGYTF. The CDR3 DNA reads TGTGCCAGCAGCCGATCAGGGACAACTAACTATGGCTACACCTTC.

This clone was recorded once. J is TRBJ2-5 and V is TRBV7-3; 10 positions match TRBD2. Trimming removed 3 bases from V and 5 bases from J; junction bases left unmatched: 6. Looked up from germline, CDR1 is SGHTA and CDR2 is FQGTGA. The CDR3 is made up of 15 amino acids. The chain's CDR3 is CASSLSSGSRETQYF. The CDR3 DNA is TGTGCCAGCAGCTTGTCTAGCGGGAGTAGGGAGACCCAGTACTTC.

The chain has TRBV5-1 and TRBJ2-1; 12 nucleotides match TRBD1. Germline CDR1 reads SGHRS; CDR2 reads YFSETQ. The CDR3 covers 18 residues. J lost 6 bases, V lost 2 bases, and 12 bases had no gene match. CDR3 loop: CASSLLPPGQGASNEQFF. The CDR3 coding sequence is TGCGCCAGCAGCTTACTCCCCCCGGGACAGGGGGCCTCCAATGAGCAGTTCTTC.

The rearrangement uses TRBV2 and TRBJ1-4, with TRBD1 identical over 12 bases. CDR3 length: 16 amino acids. V shed 7 bases, J shed 6 bases, and the junction held 9 bases outside the gene matches. Germline lookup yields CDR1 SNHLY and CDR2 FYNNEI. CDR3 residues: CASNSRDRGRDEKLFF. CDR3 nucleotide sequence: TGTGCCAGCAACTCCCGGGACAGGGGGCGGGATGAAAAACTGTTTTTT.

V is TRBV6-6 and J is TRBJ1-4; the match to TRBD1 covers 9 bases. The length of the CDR3 is 19 residues. V shed 6 bases, J shed 8 bases, and the junction held 22 bases outside the gene matches. In germline, CDR1 is MNHNY, CDR2 SVGAGI (reference sequence). The CDR3 protein is CASRRPPGTGKGSGEKLFF. Written as DNA, the CDR3 is TGTGCCAGCAGGCGACCGCCCGGGACAGGGAAGGGCTCGGGGGAAAAACTGTTTTTT.

The chain recombines TRBV9 with TRBJ1-4, with D unclear. CDR3 length equals 14 residues. The V end was cut by 0 bases, the J end by 7 bases, with 10 bases between. Looked up from germline, CDR1 is SGDLS and CDR2 is YYNGEE. Here the CDR3 reads CASSVGGFSEKLFF. The CDR3 coding sequence is TGTGCCAGCAGCGTAGGAGGTTTCTCTGAAAAACTGTTTTTT. Filled out from reference TRBV9 and TRBJ1-4, the complete variable domain reads DSGVTQTPKHLITATGQRVTLRCSPRSGDLSVYWYQQSLDQGLQFLIQYYNGEERAKGNILERFSAQQFPDLHSELNLSSLELGDSALYFCASSVGGFSEKLFFGSGTQLSVL.

The V gene is TRBV5-1, the J gene TRBJ1-4; D perhaps matches TRBD1 (6 bases). Trimming stripped 1 base from V and 4 bases from J, with 8 bases between. CDR1 and CDR2 (germline): SGHRS, YFSETQ. This CDR3 has 14 amino acids. CDR3 sequence reads: CASSLQGNNEKLFF. Written as DNA, the CDR3 is TGCGCCAGCAGCTTGCAGGGGAATAATGAAAAACTGTTTTTT.

The chain recombines TRBV11-2 with TRBJ1-5, with D possibly being TRBD1 (5 bases). The CDR3 runs 14 residues. Germline V gives CDR1 SGHAT, CDR2 FQNNGV. V was trimmed by 5 bases and J by 3 bases, leaving 11 bases between them. The CDR3 DNA sequence: TGTGCCAGCAGCGGGGGACTCCTCAATCAGCCCCAGCATTTT. It specifies CASSGGLLNQPQHF.

This sequence joins TRBV5-1 and TRBJ2-3, with 10 bases identical to TRBD2. Trimming removed 0 bases from V and 5 bases from J; junction bases left unmatched: 6. CDR1 SGHRS and CDR2 YFSETQ come from the germline V gene. The CDR3 spans 16 residues. CDR3 residues: CASSLGAGGLGDTQYF. DNA for the CDR3: TGCGCCAGCAGCTTGGGAGCGGGAGGGCTAGGAGATACGCAGTATTTT.

The gene calls are TRBV5-6 and TRBJ1-6, with D tentatively TRBD1 (5 bases). Trimming shortened V by 3 bases and J by 10 bases, and 17 bases separated the two germline ends. The CDR3 is 15 amino acids. CDR1 is SGHDT and CDR2 is YYEEEE in the germline V gene. CDR3 nucleotide sequence: TGTGCCAGCAGCTGGGGGGGAGGAGTCCCCTCACCCCTCCACTTT. It encodes CASSWGGGVPSPLHF.

The chain combines TRBV28 with TRBJ1-1; a possible D gene is TRBD1 (5 bases). Per germline, CDR1 MDHEN and CDR2 SYDVKM. V shed 4 bases and J shed 2 bases, with 17 bases lying between them. The CDR3 spans 16 residues. The CDR3 sequence is CASSSGTFAFNTEAFF. The CDR3 coding sequence is TGTGCCAGCAGTTCGGGGACTTTCGCATTTAACACTGAAGCTTTCTTT.

This clone was found a few times. V and J are TRBV13 and TRBJ1-3, with 8 bases matching TRBD1. The V gene's germline CDR1 is PRHDT and CDR2 FYEKMQ (reference sequence). Germline trimming cut 5 bases from V and 4 bases from J; bases unmatched to any gene: 4. The CDR3 runs 14 residues. This CDR3 reads CASSPRTGGNTIYF. In nucleotides, the CDR3 is TGTGCCAGCAGCCCAAGGACAGGGGGAAACACCATATATTTT.

The V call is TRBV4-1, the J call TRBJ2-6; 10 bases are a match to TRBD1. The CDR3 is 18 residues long. J was trimmed by 0 bases and V by 2 bases; bases with no gene match: 4. Germline CDR1 reads MGHRA; CDR2 reads YSYEKL. The CDR3 sequence: CASSQPTGGSSGANVLTF. The CDR3 DNA follows: TGCGCCAGCAGCCAACCGACAGGGGGCAGCTCTGGGGCCAACGTCCTGACTTTC.

The sample holds one count of this clone. CDR3 amino acids: CAWSSTTGSWSYEQYF. The CDR3 DNA follows: TGTGCCTGGAGTTCTACTACCGGGTCTTGGTCCTACGAGCAGTACTTC. The J gene is TRBJ2-7, the V gene TRBV30; D unclear. The V end was cut by 2 bases, the J end by 1 base, with 18 bases between. The CDR3 spans 16 residues. Per germline, CDR1 GTSNPN and CDR2 SVGIG (reference sequence).

The chain uses TRBV5-6 and TRBJ1-3; possible D gene TRBD1, 6 bases. Trimming removed 2 bases from V and 4 bases from J, with 13 bases in between. The CDR3 consists of 15 residues. Germline lookup yields CDR1 SGHDT and CDR2 YYEEEE. CDR3 in DNA: TGTGCCAGCAGCTTTGGAACAGGGTCGGGAAACACCATATATTTT. It translates to CASSFGTGSGNTIYF.

CDR3 sequence (DNA): TGCGCCAGCAGCCCAGCGGGAGGTGTCACCGGGGAGCTGTTTTTT. Its protein product is CASSPAGGVTGELFF. This chain connects TRBV4-1 to TRBJ2-2; 9 bases align to TRBD2. The CDR3 consists of 15 residues. V lost 4 bases to trimming and J lost 4 bases; unmatched junction nucleotides: 4. The germline V gene has CDR1 MGHRA and CDR2 YSYEKL.

The chain recombines TRBV6-5 with TRBJ2-7, with TRBD1 matching 9 bases. CDR1 MNHEY and CDR2 SVGAGI come from the germline V gene. CDR3 length: 15 residues. V dropped 0 bases and J dropped 3; count of bases not matched to a gene: 3. CDR3 residues: CASSYSDRGSYEQYF. The DNA for the CDR3 is TGTGCCAGCAGTTACTCGGACAGGGGTAGCTACGAGCAGTACTTC.

V is TRBV28 and J is TRBJ2-3; TRBD1 matches 10 bases. Germline trimming cut 4 bases from V and 6 bases from J; bases unmatched to any gene: 13. This CDR3 comprises 17 residues. In germline, CDR1 is MDHEN, CDR2 SYDVKM. In DNA, the CDR3 is TGTGCCAGCAGTTCACGGCCTCCGGGACAGGGGAGGGATACGCAGTATTTT. Translation gives CASSSRPPGQGRDTQYF. The full variable domain, in which reference TRBV28 and TRBJ2-3 provide the parts outside the CDR3, is DVKVTQSSRYLVKRTGEKVFLECVQDMDHENMFWYRQDPGLGLRLIYFSYDVKMKEKGDIPEGYSVSREKKERFSLILESASTNQTSMYLCASSSRPPGQGRDTQYFGPGTRLTVL.

The CDR3 nucleotides read TGTGCCAGCAGCTTGGAGGGGGCGAGGTATGGCTACACCTTC. Protein product: CASSLEGARYGYTF. The gene calls are TRBV5-6 and TRBJ1-2; 7 nucleotides align to TRBD1. Germline V gene lookup returns CDR1 SGHDT and CDR2 YYEEEE. The CDR3 sequence is 14 residues long. Trimming cost V 0 bases and J 5 bases; bases outside gene matches: 4.

The CDR3 loop is CATSDFGGGPRNEQFF. CDR3 bases: TGTGCCACCAGTGATTTCGGGGGGGGGCCTCGCAATGAGCAGTTCTTC. This chain links TRBV24-1 with TRBJ2-1; 8 nucleotides match TRBD2. There are 16 residues in the CDR3. Germline V gene lookup returns CDR1 KGHDR and CDR2 SFDVKD. Trimming at V came to 1 base and at J to 6 bases, leaving 7 bases not matched to a gene.

The genes are TRBV11-3 and TRBJ2-7, with TRBD2 as a possible D gene (6 bases). This CDR3 region has 13 residues. The germline gives CDR1 SGHNT, CDR2 YENEEA. V was pared by 4 bases and J by 1 base, with 8 bases between. The CDR3: CASSSGTSYEQYF. CDR3 nucleotides: TGTGCCAGCAGCTCCGGGACTTCCTACGAGCAGTACTTC.

The chain has TRBV11-2 and TRBJ2-7; 9 bases line up with TRBD1. The trim removed 0 bases at V and 0 bases at J, leaving 6 bases unmatched. This CDR3 contains 17 residues. Germline CDR1 is SGHAT and CDR2 is FQNNGV. CDR3 bases: TGTGCCAGCAGCTTAGATCCGGGACAGGGCCTCTCCTACGAGCAGTACTTC. This encodes CASSLDPGQGLSYEQYF.

This chain uses TRBV4-1 with TRBJ2-7; possibly TRBD1 for D (6 bases). This CDR3 comprises 16 residues. Germline CDR1 MGHRA, CDR2 YSYEKL. V was shortened by 6 bases and J by 3 bases, with 21 bases between the two germline ends. The CDR3 spells CASSLPWDTPGYEQYF. In nucleotides, the CDR3 is TGCGCCAGCAGTCTACCGTGGGACACCCCAGGCTACGAGCAGTACTTC.

This clone came up a few times. V is TRBV2 and J is TRBJ2-7; TRBD2 is a possible D gene (5 bases). Trimming removed 7 bases at V and 7 bases at J, with 14 bases between. This CDR3 has 12 residues. Germline V gene lookup returns CDR1 SNHLY and CDR2 FYNNEI. DNA for the CDR3: TGTGCCAGCACGGGCGGACTCGAGGAGCAGTACTTC. Translating it yields CASTGGLEEQYF.

The chain employs TRBV9 and TRBJ1-4, with no clear D. The V and J ends lost 2 bases and 4 bases respectively, with 12 bases between them. This CDR3 is 15 amino acids long. Germline values: CDR1 SGDLS, CDR2 YYNGEE. CDR3 DNA sequence: TGTGCCAGCAGCGTGAGAGGGAGGGTTAATGAAAAACTGTTTTTT. Translated, it gives CASSVRGRVNEKLFF. Together with reference TRBV9 and TRBJ1-4, the CDR3 gives the full variable domain: DSGVTQTPKHLITATGQRVTLRCSPRSGDLSVYWYQQSLDQGLQFLIQYYNGEERAKGNILERFSAQQFPDLHSELNLSSLELGDSALYFCASSVRGRVNEKLFFGSGTQLSVL.